Following are 10 T cell receptor beta chains from one sample sequenced in a study of regulatory T cells in long-lasting Graves disease. Regarding time point: newly diagnosed GD, antithyroid drugs for less than 3 months. Isolated PBMC RNA provided the starting material for the TCR library. Arm-PCR with iRepertoire HTBI primers amplified the CDR3 regions for these TCR beta libraries. MiXCR, run by TCRdb on the multiplex PCR reads, gives a single entry per CDR3 protein. Here the sample spans fewer than 500,000 distinct CDR3 sequences, 15% to 20% being singletons. This sample also belongs to another study, concerning T cells in Graves' hyperthyroidism and ophthalmopathy.

The input for sequencing was peripheral blood mononuclear cells (PBMCs), taken at new diagnosis, from a patient treated with antithyroid drugs. Every receptor here comes from a man aged 35-49 years with Graves disease.

This clonotype was recorded many times. This chain links TRBV11-2 with TRBJ2-2; 10 nucleotides line up with TRBD1. The junction had 4 bases not matched to a gene; V was cut back by 2 bases and J by 4 bases. Germline CDR1 is SGHAT and CDR2 is FQNNGV. The CDR3 extends over 16 amino acids. This chain's CDR3 is CASSLRTGGFTGELFF. In DNA, the CDR3 is TGTGCCAGCAGCTTAAGGACAGGGGGGTTCACCGGGGAGCTGTTTTTT.

The J gene is TRBJ2-1, the V gene TRBV15, with 7 positions matching TRBD2. Germline CDR1 LNHNV, CDR2 YYDKDF (reference sequence). The V segment lost 0 bases and the J segment 7 bases; nucleotides outside the gene matches: 12. The CDR3 is 17 residues long. The chain's CDR3 is CATSRDNGRELGNEQFF. In DNA, the CDR3 is TGTGCCACCAGCAGAGATAACGGGCGGGAGCTTGGAAATGAGCAGTTCTTC. Using reference TRBV15 and TRBJ2-1 for the parts outside the CDR3, the full variable domain is DAMVIQNPRYQVTQFGKPVTLSCSQTLNHNVMYWYQQKSSQAPKLLFHYYDKDFNNEADTPDNFQSRRPNTSFCFLDIRSPGLGDTAMYLCATSRDNGRELGNEQFFGPGTRLTVL.

This clonotype occurred a few times. The J gene is TRBJ2-1, the V gene TRBV7-3, with D perhaps TRBD1 or TRBD2 (5 bases each). The CDR3 runs to 15 residues. Between the trimmed V and J ends, which lost 5 bases and 4 bases, there was a span of 15 bases. Per germline, CDR1 SGHTA and CDR2 FQGTGA. The CDR3 sequence is CASSQGPVEYNEQFF. The CDR3 DNA reads TGTGCCAGCAGCCAGGGACCAGTAGAGTACAATGAGCAGTTCTTC.

In this sample, this clonotype turned up many times. The rearrangement links TRBV5-1 to TRBJ2-7; D is possibly TRBD2 (7 bases). The ends were cut back, 3 bases at V and 3 bases at J, with 16 bases in the middle. The CDR3 runs to 15 residues. Per germline, CDR1 SGHRS and CDR2 YFSETQ. The CDR3 loop reads CASSSGGASVYEQYF. For the CDR3, the DNA is TGCGCCAGCAGCTCTGGGGGGGCTTCTGTCTACGAGCAGTACTTC.

In this sample, this clonotype turned up many times. The chain employs TRBV28 and TRBJ2-1; D is unclear. Germline V gives CDR1 MDHEN, CDR2 SYDVKM. Trimming stripped 3 bases from V and 0 bases from J, with 9 bases between. This CDR3 is 15 amino acids long. The CDR3 DNA follows: TGTGCCAGCAGTTTCCCCCTTAGCTCCTACAATGAGCAGTTCTTC. This gives the protein CASSFPLSSYNEQFF. The entire variable domain, with the rest obtained from reference TRBV28 and TRBJ2-1, is as follows: DVKVTQSSRYLVKRTGEKVFLECVQDMDHENMFWYRQDPGLGLRLIYFSYDVKMKEKGDIPEGYSVSREKKERFSLILESASTNQTSMYLCASSFPLSSYNEQFFGPGTRLTVL.

The chain employs TRBV7-8 and TRBJ1-6; 11 nucleotides align to TRBD1. Germline V CDR1 and CDR2: SGHVS, FQNEAQ. The junction had 7 bases not matched to a gene; V was cut back by 5 bases and J by 10 bases. The CDR3 has 15 residues. Here the CDR3 DNA reads TGTGCCAGCAGCACCGGACAGGGGGCGCGGTCACCCCTCCACTTT. This translates into CASSTGQGARSPLHF. Combining the CDR3 with reference TRBV7-8 and TRBJ1-6 gives the whole variable domain GAGVSQSPRYKVAKRGQDVALRCDPISGHVSLFWYQQALGQGPEFLTYFQNEAQLDKSGLPSDRFFAERPEGSVSTLKIQRTQQEDSAVYLCASSTGQGARSPLHFGNGTRLTVT.

The V and J genes are TRBV20-1 and TRBJ2-4; tentatively, D is TRBD1 (5 bases). The CDR3 loop spans 14 amino acids. V lost 6 bases and J lost 4, with 16 bases in between. From germline, CDR1 is DFQATT and CDR2 SNEGSKA (reference sequence). The CDR3 is CSAQDNLGKNIQYF. CDR3 in DNA: TGCAGTGCCCAGGACAACTTGGGGAAAAACATTCAGTACTTC.

This clonotype was detected many times. The rearrangement links TRBV20-1 to TRBJ1-2, with D possibly being TRBD1 (6 bases). The CDR3 totals 14 residues. With 7 bases removed from V and 8 bases from J, the gap between germline ends came to 23 bases. Germline V gives CDR1 DFQATT, CDR2 SNEGSKA (reference sequence). CDR3 residues: CSVQGSIWEGGYTF. CDR3 coding DNA: TGCAGTGTTCAGGGGTCTATCTGGGAGGGCGGCTACACCTTC.

This clonotype was picked up many times. The chain carries TRBV28 and TRBJ1-2; D perhaps matches TRBD1 (5 bases). The CDR3 is 11 residues long. Looked up from germline, CDR1 is MDHEN and CDR2 is SYDVKM. Trimming pared 10 bases from V and 2 bases from J, leaving 8 bases between. The CDR3: CATQGNYGYTF. The CDR3 nucleotides are TGTGCCACCCAGGGAAACTATGGCTACACCTTC.

About this clonotype itself: This may be a read error: a much more frequent sequence differs by one nucleotide. This CDR3 fails to terminate in the conserved phenylalanine or tryptophan, so it likely reflects a read error. The gene calls are TRBV20-1 and TRBJ2-7; D not certain. The ends were cut back, 3 bases at V and 1 base at J, with 10 bases in the middle. The CDR3 spans 13 residues. The germline V gene encodes CDR1 DFQATT and CDR2 SNEGSKA (reference sequence). CDR3 in DNA: TGCAGTGCTAGGGGTGCGGAATCCTACGAGCAGTACTCC. Protein product: CSARGAESYEQYS.